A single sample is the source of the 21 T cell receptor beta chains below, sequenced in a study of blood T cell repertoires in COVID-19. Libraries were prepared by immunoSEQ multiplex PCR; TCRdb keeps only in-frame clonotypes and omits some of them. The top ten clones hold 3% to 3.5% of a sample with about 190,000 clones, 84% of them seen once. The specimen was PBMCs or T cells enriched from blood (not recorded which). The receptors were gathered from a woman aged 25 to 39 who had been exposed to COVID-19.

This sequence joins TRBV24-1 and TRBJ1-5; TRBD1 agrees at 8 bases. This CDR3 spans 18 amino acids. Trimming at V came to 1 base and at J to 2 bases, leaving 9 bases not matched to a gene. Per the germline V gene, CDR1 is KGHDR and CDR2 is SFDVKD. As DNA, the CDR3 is TGTGCCACCAGTGATTTCCCGGACAGGGTGGCGGGCAATCAGCCCCAGCATTTT. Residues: CATSDFPDRVAGNQPQHF.

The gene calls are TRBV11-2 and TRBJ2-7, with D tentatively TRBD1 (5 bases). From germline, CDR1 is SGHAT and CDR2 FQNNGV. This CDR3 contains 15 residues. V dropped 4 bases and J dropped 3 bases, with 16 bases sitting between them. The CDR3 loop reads CASSYPEDTNYEQYF. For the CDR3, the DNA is TGTGCCAGCAGCTACCCCGAGGACACAAACTACGAGCAGTACTTC.

The CDR3 loop reads CASSLAGQGNIQYF. The CDR3, as DNA: TGCGCCAGCAGCTTAGCGGGACAGGGGAACATTCAGTACTTC. This chain uses TRBV5-1 with TRBJ2-4, with TRBD1 matching 10 bases. The V segment lost 2 bases and the J segment 7 bases; nucleotides outside the gene matches: 3. This CDR3 has 14 amino acids. The germline V gene encodes CDR1 SGHRS and CDR2 YFSETQ. The full variable domain, its missing parts supplied by reference TRBV5-1 and TRBJ2-4, is KAGVTQTPRYLIKTRGQQVTLSCSPISGHRSVSWYQQTPGQGLQFLFEYFSETQRNKGNFPGRFSGRQFSNSRSEMNVSTLELGDSALYLCASSLAGQGNIQYFGAGTRLSVL.

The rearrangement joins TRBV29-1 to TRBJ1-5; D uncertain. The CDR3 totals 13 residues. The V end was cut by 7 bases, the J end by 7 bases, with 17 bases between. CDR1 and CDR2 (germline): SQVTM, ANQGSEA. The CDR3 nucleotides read TGCAGCGATTACCCCCCTGAGTCCCAGCCCCAGCATTTT. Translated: CSDYPPESQPQHF.

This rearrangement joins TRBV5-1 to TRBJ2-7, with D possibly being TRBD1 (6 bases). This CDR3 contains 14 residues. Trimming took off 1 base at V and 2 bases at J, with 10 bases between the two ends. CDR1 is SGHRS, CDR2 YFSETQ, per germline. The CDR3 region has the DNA TGCGCCAGCAGCTTGAGTCAGGGGCCCTACGAGCAGTACTTC. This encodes CASSLSQGPYEQYF.

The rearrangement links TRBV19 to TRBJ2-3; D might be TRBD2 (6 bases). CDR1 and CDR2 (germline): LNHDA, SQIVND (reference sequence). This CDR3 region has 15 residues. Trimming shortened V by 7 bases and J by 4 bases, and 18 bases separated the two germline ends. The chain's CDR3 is CASTPTRGLADTQYF. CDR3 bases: TGTGCCAGTACCCCGACTAGAGGTCTAGCAGATACGCAGTATTTT.

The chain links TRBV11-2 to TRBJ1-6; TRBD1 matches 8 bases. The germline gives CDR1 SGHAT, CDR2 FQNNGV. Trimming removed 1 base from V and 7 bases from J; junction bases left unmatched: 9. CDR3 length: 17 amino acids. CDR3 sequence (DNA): TGTGCCAGCAGCTTAGGTATCGGACAGGGTACCAATTCACCCCTCCACTTT. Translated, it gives CASSLGIGQGTNSPLHF.

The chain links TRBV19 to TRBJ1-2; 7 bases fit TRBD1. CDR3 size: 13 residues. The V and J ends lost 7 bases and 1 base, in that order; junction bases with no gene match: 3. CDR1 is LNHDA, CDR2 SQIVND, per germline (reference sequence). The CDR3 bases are TGTGCCAGTAAGGGGACAGATAACTATGGCTACACCTTC. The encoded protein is CASKGTDNYGYTF.

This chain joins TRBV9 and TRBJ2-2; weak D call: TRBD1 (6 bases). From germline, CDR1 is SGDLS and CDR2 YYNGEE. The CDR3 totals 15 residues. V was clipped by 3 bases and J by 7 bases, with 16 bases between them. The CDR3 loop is CASSARTGMGGELFF. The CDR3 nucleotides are TGTGCCAGCAGCGCGAGAACAGGGATGGGCGGGGAGCTGTTTTTT.

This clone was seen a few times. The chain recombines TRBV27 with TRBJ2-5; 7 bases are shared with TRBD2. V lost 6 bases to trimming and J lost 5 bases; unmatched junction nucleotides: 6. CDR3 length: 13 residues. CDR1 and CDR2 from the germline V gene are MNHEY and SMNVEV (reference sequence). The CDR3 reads CASRRGGLETQYF. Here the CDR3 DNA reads TGTGCCAGCAGGCGGGGAGGGCTTGAGACCCAGTACTTC.

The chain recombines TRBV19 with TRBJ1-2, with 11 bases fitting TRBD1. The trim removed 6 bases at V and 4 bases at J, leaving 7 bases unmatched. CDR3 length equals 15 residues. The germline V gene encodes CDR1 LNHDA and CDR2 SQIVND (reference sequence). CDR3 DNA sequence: TGTGCCAGTAGCCCCCCCGGGACAGGGGGCTATGGCTACACCTTC. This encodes CASSPPGTGGYGYTF.

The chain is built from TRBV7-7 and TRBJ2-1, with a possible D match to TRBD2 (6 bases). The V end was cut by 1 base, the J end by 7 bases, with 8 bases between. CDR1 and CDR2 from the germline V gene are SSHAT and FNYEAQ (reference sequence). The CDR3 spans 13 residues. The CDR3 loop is CASSLVGGNEQFF. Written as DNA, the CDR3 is TGTGCCAGCAGCTTAGTTGGGGGGAATGAGCAGTTCTTC.

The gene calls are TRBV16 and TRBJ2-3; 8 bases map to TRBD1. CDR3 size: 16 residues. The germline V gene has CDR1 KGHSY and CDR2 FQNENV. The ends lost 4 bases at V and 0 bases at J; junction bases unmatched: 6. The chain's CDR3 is CASSRKDRGSTDTQYF. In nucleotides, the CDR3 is TGTGCCAGCAGCCGGAAAGACAGGGGAAGCACAGATACGCAGTATTTT.

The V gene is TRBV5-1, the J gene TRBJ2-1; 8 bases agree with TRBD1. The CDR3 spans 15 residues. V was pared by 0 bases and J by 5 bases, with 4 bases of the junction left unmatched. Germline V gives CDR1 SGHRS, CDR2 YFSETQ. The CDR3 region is CASSLGQGNHNEQFF. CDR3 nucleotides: TGCGCCAGCAGCTTGGGACAGGGGAACCACAATGAGCAGTTCTTC.

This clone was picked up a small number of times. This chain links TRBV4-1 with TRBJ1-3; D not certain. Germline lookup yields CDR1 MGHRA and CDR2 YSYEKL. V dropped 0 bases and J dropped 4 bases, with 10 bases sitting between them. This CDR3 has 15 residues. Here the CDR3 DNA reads TGCGCCAGCAGCCAAGATGAGGCAGAAGGAAACACCATATATTTT. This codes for CASSQDEAEGNTIYF.

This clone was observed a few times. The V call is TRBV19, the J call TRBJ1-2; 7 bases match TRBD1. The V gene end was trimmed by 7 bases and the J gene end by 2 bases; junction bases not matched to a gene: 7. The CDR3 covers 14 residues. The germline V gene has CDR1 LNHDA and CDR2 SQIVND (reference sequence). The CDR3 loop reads CASNLQGNNYGYTF. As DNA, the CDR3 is TGTGCCAGTAATTTACAGGGGAACAACTATGGCTACACCTTC.

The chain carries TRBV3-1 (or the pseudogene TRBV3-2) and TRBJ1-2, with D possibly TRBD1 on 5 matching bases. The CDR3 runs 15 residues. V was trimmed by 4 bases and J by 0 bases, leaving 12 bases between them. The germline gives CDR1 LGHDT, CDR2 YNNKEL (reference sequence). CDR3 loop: CASSPPGGSNYGYTF. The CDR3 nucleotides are TGTGCCAGCAGCCCACCCGGGGGGTCTAACTATGGCTACACCTTC.

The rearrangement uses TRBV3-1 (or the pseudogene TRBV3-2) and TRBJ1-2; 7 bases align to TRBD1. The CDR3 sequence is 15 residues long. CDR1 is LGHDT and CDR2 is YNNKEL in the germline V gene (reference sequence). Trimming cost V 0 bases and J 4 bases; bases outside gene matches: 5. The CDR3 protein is CASSQERGLGYGYTF. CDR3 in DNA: TGTGCCAGCAGCCAAGAAAGGGGGCTCGGCTATGGCTACACCTTC.

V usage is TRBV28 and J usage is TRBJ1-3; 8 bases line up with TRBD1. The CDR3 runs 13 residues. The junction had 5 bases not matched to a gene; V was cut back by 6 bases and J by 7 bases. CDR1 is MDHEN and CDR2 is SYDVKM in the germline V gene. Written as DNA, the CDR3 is TGTGCCAGCAGGAGAGACAGGGGCAACACCATATATTTT. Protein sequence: CASRRDRGNTIYF. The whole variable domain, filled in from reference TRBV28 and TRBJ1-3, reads DVKVTQSSRYLVKRTGEKVFLECVQDMDHENMFWYRQDPGLGLRLIYFSYDVKMKEKGDIPEGYSVSREKKERFSLILESASTNQTSMYLCASRRDRGNTIYFGEGSWLTVV.

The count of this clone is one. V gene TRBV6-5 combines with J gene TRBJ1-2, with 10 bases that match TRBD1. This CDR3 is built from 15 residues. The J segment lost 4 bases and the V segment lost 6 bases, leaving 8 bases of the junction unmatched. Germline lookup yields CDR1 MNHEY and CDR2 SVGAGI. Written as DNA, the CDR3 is TGTGCCAGCAGCCTAACCCGGGACAGGGGCTATGGCTACACCTTC. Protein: CASSLTRDRGYGYTF.

The CDR3 loop reads CASSFYNTEAFF. Written as DNA, the CDR3 is TGTGCCAGCAGCTTCTACAACACTGAAGCTTTCTTT. The chain combines TRBV5-6 with TRBJ1-1; D is undetermined. The length of the CDR3 is 12 residues. Germline CDR1 is SGHDT and CDR2 is YYEEEE. V was cut by 2 bases and J by 2 bases, with 4 bases left in between.